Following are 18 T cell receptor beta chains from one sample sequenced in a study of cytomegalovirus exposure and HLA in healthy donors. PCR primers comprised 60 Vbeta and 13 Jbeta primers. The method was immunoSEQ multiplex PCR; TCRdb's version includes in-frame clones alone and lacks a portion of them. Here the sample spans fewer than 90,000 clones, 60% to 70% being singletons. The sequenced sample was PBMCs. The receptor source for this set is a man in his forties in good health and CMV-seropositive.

The CDR3 here is CASSEPGSGANVLTF. CDR3 nucleotide sequence: TGTGCCAGCAGTGAACCGGGCTCTGGGGCCAACGTCCTGACTTTC. The chain uses TRBV6-1 and TRBJ2-6; D is unresolved. CDR1 is MNHNS and CDR2 is SASEGT in the germline V gene. Trimming cost V 2 bases and J 0 bases, with 5 bases left between them. This CDR3 comprises 15 residues.

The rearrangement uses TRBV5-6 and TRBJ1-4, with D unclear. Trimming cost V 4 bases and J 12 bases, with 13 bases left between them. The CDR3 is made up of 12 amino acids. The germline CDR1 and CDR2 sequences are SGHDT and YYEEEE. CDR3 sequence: CASSPAGRELFF. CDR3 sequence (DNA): TGTGCCAGCAGCCCGGCGGGCCGAGAACTGTTTTTT.

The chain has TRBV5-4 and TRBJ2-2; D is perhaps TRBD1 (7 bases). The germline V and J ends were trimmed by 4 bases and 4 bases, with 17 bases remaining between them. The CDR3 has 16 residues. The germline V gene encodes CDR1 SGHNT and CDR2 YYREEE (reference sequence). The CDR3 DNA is TGTGCCAGCAGCCCCGGAGGGCAGGGGGGCACCGGGGAGCTGTTTTTT. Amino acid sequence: CASSPGGQGGTGELFF. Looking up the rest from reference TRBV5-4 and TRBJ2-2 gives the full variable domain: ETGVTQSPTHLIKTRGQQVTLRCSSQSGHNTVSWYQQALGQGPQFIFQYYREEENGRGNFPPRFSGLQFPNYSSELNVNALELDDSALYLCASSPGGQGGTGELFFGEGSRLTVL.

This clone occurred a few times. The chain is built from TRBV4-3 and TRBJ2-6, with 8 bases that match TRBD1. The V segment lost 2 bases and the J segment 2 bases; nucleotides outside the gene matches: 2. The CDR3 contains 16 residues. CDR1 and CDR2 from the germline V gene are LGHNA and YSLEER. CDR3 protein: CASSQPTGAGANVLTF. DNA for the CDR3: TGCGCCAGCAGCCAACCGACAGGGGCTGGGGCCAACGTCCTGACTTTC.

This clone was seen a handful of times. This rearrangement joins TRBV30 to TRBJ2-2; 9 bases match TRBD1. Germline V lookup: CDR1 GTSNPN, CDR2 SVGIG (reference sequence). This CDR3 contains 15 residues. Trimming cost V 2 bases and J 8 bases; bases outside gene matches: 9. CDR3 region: CAWSPGQGIGGELFF. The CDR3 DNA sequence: TGTGCCTGGAGTCCCGGACAGGGGATAGGAGGGGAGCTGTTTTTT.

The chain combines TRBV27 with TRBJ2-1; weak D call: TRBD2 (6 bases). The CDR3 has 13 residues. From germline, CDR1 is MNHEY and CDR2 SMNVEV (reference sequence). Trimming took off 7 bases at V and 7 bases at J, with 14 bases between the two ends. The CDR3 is CASTRLGDNEQFF. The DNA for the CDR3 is TGTGCCAGCACCCGACTAGGGGATAATGAGCAGTTCTTC.

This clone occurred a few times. CDR3 nucleotides: TGTGCCAGCAGCCAGAGGACTAGCGGCACAGATACGCAGTATTTT. It specifies CASSQRTSGTDTQYF. The genes are TRBV5-6 and TRBJ2-3; 9 nucleotides match TRBD2. CDR1 and CDR2 (germline): SGHDT, YYEEEE. V trimming: 4 bases; J trimming: 1 base; junction bases outside the gene matches: 4. This CDR3 comprises 15 residues.

For the CDR3, the DNA is TGTGCCAGCAGCCCCCCCTCCCCATTGGGGCTAACCACAGATACGCAGTATTTT. Amino acids: CASSPPSPLGLTTDTQYF. The gene calls are TRBV14 and TRBJ2-3, with D possibly being TRBD1 (5 bases). The CDR3 is made up of 18 amino acids. CDR1 and CDR2 (germline): SGHDN, FVKESK. V lost 4 bases to trimming and J lost 2 bases, with 22 bases between them.

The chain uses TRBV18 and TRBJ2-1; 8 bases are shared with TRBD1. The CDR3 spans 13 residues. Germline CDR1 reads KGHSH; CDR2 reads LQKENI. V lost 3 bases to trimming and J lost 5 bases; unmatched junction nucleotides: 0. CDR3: CASSPGQDNEQFF. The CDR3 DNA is TGTGCCAGCTCACCGGGACAGGACAATGAGCAGTTCTTC.

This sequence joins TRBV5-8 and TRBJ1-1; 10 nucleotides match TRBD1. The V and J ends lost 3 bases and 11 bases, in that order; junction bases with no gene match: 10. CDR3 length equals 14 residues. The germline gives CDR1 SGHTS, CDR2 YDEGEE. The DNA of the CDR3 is TGTGCCAGCAGCTACCTGGGACAGGGGATTTGGGCTTTCTTT. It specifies CASSYLGQGIWAFF.

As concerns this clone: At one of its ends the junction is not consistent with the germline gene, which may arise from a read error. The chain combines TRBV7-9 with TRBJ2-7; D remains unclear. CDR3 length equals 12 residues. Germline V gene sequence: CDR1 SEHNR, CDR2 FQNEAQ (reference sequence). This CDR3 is CSSSPSGYEQYF. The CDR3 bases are TGTTCCAGCAGCCCCTCCGGCTACGAGCAGTACTTC.

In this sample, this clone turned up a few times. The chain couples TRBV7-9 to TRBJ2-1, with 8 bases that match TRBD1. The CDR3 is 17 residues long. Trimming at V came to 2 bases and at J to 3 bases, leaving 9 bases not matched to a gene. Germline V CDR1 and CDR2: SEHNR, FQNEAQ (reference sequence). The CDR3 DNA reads TGTGCCAGCAGCTTACCCCTGACAGGGGTGGGCTACAATGAGCAGTTCTTC. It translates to CASSLPLTGVGYNEQFF.

Written as DNA, the CDR3 is TGTGCCAGCAGGGAGGTAGGGGGCCAGGGGCAGCCCCAGCATTTT. Protein product: CASREVGGQGQPQHF. This chain connects TRBV6-5 to TRBJ1-5; 7 nucleotides match TRBD1. CDR3 length: 15 residues. CDR1 is MNHEY and CDR2 is SVGAGI in the germline V gene. V lost 6 bases to trimming and J lost 7 bases; unmatched junction nucleotides: 12.

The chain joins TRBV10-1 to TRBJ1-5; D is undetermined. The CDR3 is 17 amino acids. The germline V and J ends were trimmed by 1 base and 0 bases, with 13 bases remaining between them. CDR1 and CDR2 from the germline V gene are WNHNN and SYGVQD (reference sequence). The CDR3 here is CASSECELKHSNQPQHF. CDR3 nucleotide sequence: TGCGCCAGCAGTGAGTGCGAACTAAAACATAGCAATCAGCCCCAGCATTTT.

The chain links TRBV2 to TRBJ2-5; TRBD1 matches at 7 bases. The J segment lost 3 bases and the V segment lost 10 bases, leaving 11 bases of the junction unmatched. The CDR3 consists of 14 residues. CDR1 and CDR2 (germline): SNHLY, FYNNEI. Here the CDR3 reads CATLQGMGEETQYF. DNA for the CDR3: TGTGCCACTCTACAGGGGATGGGGGAAGAGACCCAGTACTTC.

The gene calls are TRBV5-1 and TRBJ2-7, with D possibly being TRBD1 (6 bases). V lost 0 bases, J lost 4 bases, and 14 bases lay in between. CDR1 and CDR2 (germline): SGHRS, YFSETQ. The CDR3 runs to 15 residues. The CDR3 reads CASSLESGVGYEQYF. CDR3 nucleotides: TGCGCCAGCAGCTTGGAGTCAGGGGTAGGGTACGAGCAGTACTTC.

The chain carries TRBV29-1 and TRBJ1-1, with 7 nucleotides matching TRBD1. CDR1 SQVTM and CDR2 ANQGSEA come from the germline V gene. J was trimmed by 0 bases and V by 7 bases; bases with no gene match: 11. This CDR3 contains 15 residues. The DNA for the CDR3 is TGCAGCGGTACAGGGGTAACTGGGATGAACACTGAAGCTTTCTTT. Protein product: CSGTGVTGMNTEAFF.

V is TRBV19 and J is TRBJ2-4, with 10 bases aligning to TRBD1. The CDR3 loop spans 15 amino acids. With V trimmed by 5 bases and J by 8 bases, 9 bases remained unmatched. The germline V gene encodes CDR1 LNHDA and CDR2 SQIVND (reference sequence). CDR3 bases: TGTGCCAGTAGTCCTAGTTGGGACAGGGGTCACATTCAGTACTTC. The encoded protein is CASSPSWDRGHIQYF.